Listed below are T cell receptor beta chains from one sample, sequenced in a study of regulatory T cells in long-lasting Graves disease. TCRdb called the multiplex PCR reads again in MiXCR, with one record for every CDR3 protein. Among fewer than 550,000 distinct CDR3 sequences, about 16% were seen once, and the ten largest hold 20% to 25%. These same data were also listed under a study on T cells in Graves' hyperthyroidism and ophthalmopathy.

This specimen was peripheral blood mononuclear cells (PBMCs), taken at new diagnosis, from a patient treated with antithyroid drugs. Source of these receptors: a woman between 18 and 29 years old with Graves disease. Both conserved end residues are part of each CDR3. The D gene is left open where the match is weak. Not every row has a clone size; where given, it reads once, few, many or a size class.

V	size	D	J	DNA	CDR3
TRBV15	few	TRBD2	TRBJ2-7	TGTGCCACCAGTAGAAAGCGGGAGGGACCCTACGAGCAGTACTTC	CATSRKREGPYEQYF
TRBV30	.	.	TRBJ2-2	TGTGCCTGGAGTGTAGGGTTTACCGGGGAGCTGTTTTTT	CAWSVGFTGELFF
TRBV11-2	many	TRBD1	TRBJ2-7	TGTGCCAGCAGCTTGACAGGGGATTCCTACGAGCAGTACTTC	CASSLTGDSYEQYF
TRBV15	.	TRBD2	TRBJ2-7	TGTGCCACCAGCAGCCTACCAGGGACTAGCGGGAGTTATGAGCAGTACTTC	CATSSLPGTSGSYEQYF
TRBV29-1	.	TRBD1	TRBJ1-4	TGCAGCGTGGGGGACAGGGGGCCTAGTGGTGAAAAACTGTTTTTT	CSVGDRGPSGEKLFF
TRBV12-3/TRBV12-4	few	TRBD2	TRBJ2-7	TGTGCCAGCAGGTCGACTAGCGGGATATCCCCCTACGAGCAGTACTTC	CASRSTSGISPYEQYF
TRBV20-1	.	.	TRBJ2-3	TGCAGTGCTAGAGATCTGCGCGAGCCTTGGCCAGATACGCAGTATTTT	CSARDLREPWPDTQYF
TRBV12-3/TRBV12-4	.	.	TRBJ1-1	TGTGCCAGCAAGCTCCTGGGGGTCGGAGGCACTGAAGCTTTCTTT	CASKLLGVGGTEAFF
TRBV13	.	TRBD1	TRBJ1-2	TGTGCCAGCAGTTCAGACAGGGGACTTTTTGCGGCTAACTATGGCTACACCTTC	CASSSDRGLFAANYGYTF
TRBV5-1	few	TRBD1	TRBJ1-3	TGCGCCAGCGCAGAGGGGGCAAATGGAAACACCATATATTTT	CASAEGANGNTIYF
TRBV2	many	.	TRBJ2-5	TGTGCCGGACGGACAGAAGAGACCCAGTACTTC	CAGRTEETQYF
TRBV7-9	many	.	TRBJ2-7	TGTGCCAGCAGCCCAATACAGGGCACCTACGAGCAGTACTTC	CASSPIQGTYEQYF
TRBV27	many	TRBD1	TRBJ2-1	TGTGCCAGCAGCGCAAAGACAGGGCATGAGCAGTTCTTC	CASSAKTGHEQFF
TRBV6-1	many	.	TRBJ1-5	TGTGCCAGCAGGGACAGCGTTATGAGCAATCAGCCCCAGCATTTT	CASRDSVMSNQPQHF
TRBV7-6	many	.	TRBJ2-5	TGTGCCAGCAGCTCCCCACCCCGGGACGGTATCCAAGAGACCCAGTACTTC	CASSSPPRDGIQETQYF
TRBV20-1	many	TRBD2	TRBJ2-3	TGCAGTGCTAGAGGCCTAGCGGAGAGAGATACGCAGTATTTT	CSARGLAERDTQYF
TRBV27	many	TRBD1	TRBJ1-4	TGTGCCAGCAGTCCCCGACAGGGGACCATACCACTTACAACTAATGAAAAACTGTTTTTT	CASSPRQGTIPLTTNEKLFF
TRBV7-9	few	.	TRBJ2-7	TGTGCCAGCAGCTTAATCAGGGGGGGAGGTTACGAGCAGTACTTC	CASSLIRGGGYEQYF
TRBV28	many	TRBD2	TRBJ2-3	TGTGCCAGCAGTTTTGGTCTAGCGGGAGGGCCGGGGACTACGCAGTATTTT	CASSFGLAGGPGTTQYF
TRBV7-2	few	TRBD1	TRBJ2-5	TGTGCCAGCAGCCCCCTTCGACAGGGGTTTAATGAGACCCAGTACTTC	CASSPLRQGFNETQYF
TRBV25-1	once	TRBD2	TRBJ2-3	TGTGCCAGCAGTAGCTCCACCGGGACTAGCGTGAAGACAGATACGCAGTATTTT	CASSSSTGTSVKTDTQYF
TRBV2	many	.	TRBJ2-5	TGTGCCAGCAGGCGCGGGACTCCACAAGAGACCCAGTACTTC	CASRRGTPQETQYF
TRBV12-3/TRBV12-4	.	.	TRBJ2-1	TGTGCCAGCAGTTTAGGGCTCGGGGGTTACCGCTCCTACAATGAGCAGTTCTTC	CASSLGLGGYRSYNEQFF
TRBV7-2	many	.	TRBJ2-3	TGTGCCAGCAGCTTAGGTCCAGCGGAAATCACAGATACGCAGTATTTT	CASSLGPAEITDTQYF
TRBV7-9	few	.	TRBJ2-1	TGTGCCAGCAGCTTCGCCCCAGGGACTCCCTACAATGAGCAGTTCTTC	CASSFAPGTPYNEQFF
TRBV6-5	many	.	TRBJ2-5	TGTGCCAGCAGTTACTCGAAGGGAGTTAAAGAGACCCAGTACTTC	CASSYSKGVKETQYF
TRBV27	few	.	TRBJ2-1	TGTGCCAGCAGTTTGGACTTAGGCGGCTACAATGAGCAGTTCTTC	CASSLDLGGYNEQFF
TRBV2	.	.	TRBJ2-5	TGTGCCAGTATGATGAGTCAGTGGGAGACCCAGTACTTC	CASMMSQWETQYF
TRBV12-3/TRBV12-4	few	.	TRBJ1-1	TGTGCCAGCAGAGGGGCGCGGGCTTTCTTT	CASRGARAFF
TRBV6-2/TRBV6-3	many	.	TRBJ2-5	TGTGCCAGCAGTTACTCCCGGGACACACAAGAGACCCAGTACTTC	CASSYSRDTQETQYF
TRBV12-3/TRBV12-4	.	.	TRBJ2-7	TGTGCCAGCTCAAGCCGGGACTCCTTCTACGAGCAGTACTTC	CASSSRDSFYEQYF
TRBV20-1	many	.	TRBJ2-1	TGCAGTGCCACCAACCGGAGCTCCTACAATGAGCAGTTCTTC	CSATNRSSYNEQFF
TRBV6-2/TRBV6-3	.	.	TRBJ2-1	TGTGCCAGCAGTTACCCCCCACAGAGATACAATGAGCAGTTCTTC	CASSYPPQRYNEQFF
TRBV24-1	.	TRBD2	TRBJ2-2	TGTGCCACCAGGGCTTCGGCGAGCGGGAGGGCCAACACCGGGGAGCTGTTTTTT	CATRASASGRANTGELFF
TRBV3-1	few	.	TRBJ2-7	TGTGCCAGCAGGAACATAGACAGGGAGGCGGACGAGCAGTACTTC	CASRNIDREADEQYF
TRBV29-1	many	.	TRBJ2-1	TGCAGCGTGGATGAGGGGATCGATGAGCAGTTCTTC	CSVDEGIDEQFF
TRBV7-2	.	.	TRBJ2-1	TGTGCCAGCAGCCCCGGGGTGGGGGACGATGAGCAGTTCTTC	CASSPGVGDDEQFF
TRBV4-1	many	.	TRBJ2-7	TGCGCCAGCACCCGCGGGGGCGGGAGCGGCTCCTACGAGCAGTACTTC	CASTRGGGSGSYEQYF
TRBV11-2	few	.	TRBJ1-2	TGTGCCAGCAGCTTATCAAGTCAGTTAGGCTACACCTTC	CASSLSSQLGYTF
TRBV20-1	once	.	TRBJ2-1	TGCAGTGCTAGAGATTTGTGGGGGGGGGGCTACTACAATGAGCAGTTCTTC	CSARDLWGGGYYNEQFF
TRBV2	many	.	TRBJ2-2	TGTGCCAGCAGCGACATGTCCCCCGGGGAGCTGTTTTTT	CASSDMSPGELFF
TRBV6-1	.	.	TRBJ1-2	TGTGCCAGCAGTGGGGACACCACAGGGAACTATGGCTACACCTTC	CASSGDTTGNYGYTF
TRBV7-3	.	.	TRBJ1-1	TGTGCCAGCAGCTTAAAGGGAGGGACAATGGAAGCTTTCTTT	CASSLKGGTMEAFF
TRBV20-1	.	.	TRBJ1-4	TGCAGTGCCCCAAAGACAGGCACTAATGAAAAACTGTTTTTT	CSAPKTGTNEKLFF
TRBV28	.	.	TRBJ2-3	TGTGCCAGCAAAACAGGGAATCTATATACAGATACGCAGTATTTT	CASKTGNLYTDTQYF
TRBV20-1	few	TRBD1	TRBJ1-2	TGCAGTGCCCCCAGGGACAGAGAATATGGCTACACCTTC	CSAPRDREYGYTF
TRBV29-1	many	.	TRBJ2-1	TGCAGCGTTGCCCTGGCCAATGAGCAGTTCTTC	CSVALANEQFF
TRBV12-3/TRBV12-4	many	.	TRBJ1-5	TGTGCCAGCAGTTTAGGATTATCCCGGGATATTAGCAATCAGCCCCAGCATTTT	CASSLGLSRDISNQPQHF